The rows below give T cell receptor beta chains drawn from one sample of a study of T cells in Graves' hyperthyroidism and ophthalmopathy. A single record per CDR3 protein comes from TCRdb applying MiXCR to the multiplex PCR reads. The sample comprises 250,000 to 300,000 distinct CDR3 sequences, 13% to 15% of which are singletons, and about 33% rests with the top ten. The sequenced sample was blood. The source is a woman in her forties or fifties with Graves' hyperthyroidism that later progressed to Graves' ophthalmopathy. Both conserved end residues are part of each CDR3. D genes are given only for firm matches. Only part of the rows carry a size: once, few, many, or a class if the clone is expanded.

D gene: TRBD2; clone size: few; V gene: TRBV9; J gene: TRBJ2-1; CDR3 protein: CASSPTSGRGDEQFF; CDR3 DNA: TGTGCCAGCAGCCCGACTAGCGGGAGGGGTGATGAGCAGTTCTTC
D gene: .; clone size: many; V gene: TRBV7-9; J gene: TRBJ2-4; CDR3 protein: CASSLVPGGNIQYF; CDR3 DNA: TGTGCCAGCAGCTTGGTCCCGGGTGGGAACATTCAGTACTTC
D gene: .; clone size: many; V gene: TRBV6-1; J gene: TRBJ1-5; CDR3 protein: CASSEMSNQPQHF; CDR3 DNA: TGTGCCAGCAGTGAAATGAGTAATCAGCCCCAGCATTTT
D gene: .; clone size: many; V gene: TRBV30; J gene: TRBJ1-2; CDR3 protein: CAWSVRGRAQANYGYTF; CDR3 DNA: TGTGCCTGGAGTGTACGGGGCAGGGCCCAAGCTAACTATGGCTACACCTTC
D gene: .; clone size: many; V gene: TRBV28; J gene: TRBJ2-5; CDR3 protein: CASSSPTVGFTQYF; CDR3 DNA: TGTGCCAGCAGTTCGCCTACGGTGGGGTTTACCCAGTACTTC
D gene: .; clone size: many; V gene: TRBV2; J gene: TRBJ1-4; CDR3 protein: CASSERPEKLFF; CDR3 DNA: TGTGCCAGCAGTGAAAGACCCGAAAAACTGTTTTTT
D gene: TRBD2; clone size: many; V gene: TRBV7-3; J gene: TRBJ2-3; CDR3 protein: CASSGLEADTQYF; CDR3 DNA: TGTGCCAGCAGCGGACTAGAGGCAGATACGCAGTATTTT
D gene: TRBD2; clone size: .; V gene: TRBV28; J gene: TRBJ2-7; CDR3 protein: CASSAARLAGAGPVYEQYF; CDR3 DNA: TGTGCCAGCAGTGCAGCCCGACTAGCGGGAGCAGGCCCAGTCTACGAGCAGTACTTC
D gene: .; clone size: .; V gene: TRBV20-1; J gene: TRBJ2-7; CDR3 protein: CSARDILQWGEKGEQYF; CDR3 DNA: TGCAGTGCTAGAGATATACTGCAATGGGGGGAGAAGGGTGAGCAGTACTTC
D gene: .; clone size: many; V gene: TRBV28; J gene: TRBJ2-2; CDR3 protein: CASRAPPGELFF; CDR3 DNA: TGTGCCAGCAGAGCCCCTCCCGGGGAGCTGTTTTTT
D gene: TRBD1; clone size: many; V gene: TRBV7-6; J gene: TRBJ2-5; CDR3 protein: CASSFQTGSKETQYF; CDR3 DNA: TGTGCCAGCAGCTTCCAGACAGGGTCTAAGGAGACCCAGTACTTC
D gene: .; clone size: many; V gene: TRBV29-1; J gene: TRBJ2-1; CDR3 protein: CSVEDPEKGWGNEQFF; CDR3 DNA: TGCAGCGTTGAAGATCCGGAAAAGGGGTGGGGCAATGAGCAGTTCTTC
D gene: TRBD2; clone size: many; V gene: TRBV7-2; J gene: TRBJ2-1; CDR3 protein: CASSMGLAYGDEQFF; CDR3 DNA: TGTGCCAGCAGCATGGGACTAGCGTATGGGGATGAGCAGTTCTTC
D gene: TRBD2; clone size: few; V gene: TRBV9; J gene: TRBJ2-1; CDR3 protein: CASSVVSGMGNEQFF; CDR3 DNA: TGTGCCAGCAGCGTAGTTAGCGGGATGGGGAATGAGCAGTTCTTC
D gene: TRBD2; clone size: many; V gene: TRBV7-3; J gene: TRBJ2-1; CDR3 protein: CASSSLAGGYNEQFF; CDR3 DNA: TGTGCCAGCAGTTCACTAGCGGGAGGCTACAATGAGCAGTTCTTC
D gene: .; clone size: few; V gene: TRBV5-1; J gene: TRBJ2-1; CDR3 protein: CASSADRSFYNEQFF; CDR3 DNA: TGCGCCAGCAGCGCTGACAGGAGTTTTTACAATGAGCAGTTCTTC
D gene: TRBD2; clone size: many; V gene: TRBV28; J gene: TRBJ2-7; CDR3 protein: CASTPATSGYYEQYF; CDR3 DNA: TGTGCCAGCACCCCTGCGACTAGCGGGTACTACGAGCAGTACTTC
D gene: .; clone size: many; V gene: TRBV24-1; J gene: TRBJ2-3; CDR3 protein: CATSDSDGSTDTQYF; CDR3 DNA: TGTGCCACCAGTGATTCGGACGGAAGCACAGATACGCAGTATTTT
D gene: .; clone size: many; V gene: TRBV6-1; J gene: TRBJ2-1; CDR3 protein: CASTYLSKQFF; CDR3 DNA: TGTGCCAGCACCTACTTGTCGAAGCAGTTCTTC
D gene: TRBD1; clone size: many; V gene: TRBV27; J gene: TRBJ2-7; CDR3 protein: CASSFRQGATGQRPYEQYF; CDR3 DNA: TGTGCCAGCAGTTTCCGGCAGGGGGCCACGGGACAGCGACCCTACGAGCAGTACTTC
D gene: .; clone size: few; V gene: TRBV19; J gene: TRBJ2-1; CDR3 protein: CASVRAGSFYNEQFF; CDR3 DNA: TGTGCCAGTGTACGGGCGGGATCTTTCTACAATGAGCAGTTCTTC
D gene: TRBD2; clone size: few; V gene: TRBV4-1; J gene: TRBJ2-7; CDR3 protein: CASSQERSGSFSYEQYF; CDR3 DNA: TGCGCCAGCAGCCAAGAGCGAAGCGGGAGTTTCTCCTACGAGCAGTACTTC
D gene: TRBD1; clone size: many; V gene: TRBV30; J gene: TRBJ1-1; CDR3 protein: CAWSLGGRVETEAFF; CDR3 DNA: TGTGCCTGGAGTCTAGGGGGCCGAGTTGAAACTGAAGCTTTCTTT
D gene: TRBD2; clone size: many; V gene: TRBV28; J gene: TRBJ2-7; CDR3 protein: CASSLGGSASYEQYF; CDR3 DNA: TGTGCCAGCAGTTTAGGCGGGAGCGCAAGCTACGAGCAGTACTTC
D gene: TRBD1; clone size: few; V gene: TRBV7-6; J gene: TRBJ2-1; CDR3 protein: CASSPGQGRNEQFF; CDR3 DNA: TGTGCCAGCAGCCCAGGACAGGGGAGGAATGAGCAGTTCTTC
D gene: .; clone size: many; V gene: TRBV20-1; J gene: TRBJ2-7; CDR3 protein: CSAVPGRLLEQYF; CDR3 DNA: TGCAGTGCTGTTCCGGGACGGTTGCTCGAGCAGTACTTC
D gene: .; clone size: many; V gene: TRBV6-1; J gene: TRBJ2-7; CDR3 protein: CASSITYEQYF; CDR3 DNA: TGTGCCAGCAGCATCACATACGAGCAGTACTTC
D gene: .; clone size: .; V gene: TRBV7-9; J gene: TRBJ1-6; CDR3 protein: CASSLSRGQSPLHF; CDR3 DNA: TGTGCCAGCAGCTTATCCCGGGGCCAATCACCCCTCCACTTT
D gene: TRBD1; clone size: many; V gene: TRBV28; J gene: TRBJ2-6; CDR3 protein: CASSSPDRYGGANVLTF; CDR3 DNA: TGTGCCAGCAGTTCCCCGGACAGGTACGGTGGGGCCAACGTCCTGACTTTC
D gene: TRBD1; clone size: .; V gene: TRBV3-1; J gene: TRBJ2-1; CDR3 protein: CASSQVRDRGRNEQFF; CDR3 DNA: TGTGCCAGCAGCCAAGTAAGAGACAGGGGTCGAAATGAGCAGTTCTTC
D gene: TRBD2; clone size: .; V gene: TRBV20-1; J gene: TRBJ2-2; CDR3 protein: CSASLGLAGSDTGELFF; CDR3 DNA: TGCAGTGCTAGCCTAGGACTAGCGGGATCGGACACCGGGGAGCTGTTTTTT
D gene: TRBD2; clone size: many; V gene: TRBV28; J gene: TRBJ2-1; CDR3 protein: CASWGGTSGLREQFF; CDR3 DNA: TGTGCCAGCTGGGGAGGGACTAGCGGTCTGCGTGAGCAGTTCTTC
D gene: .; clone size: once; V gene: TRBV11-2; J gene: TRBJ2-1; CDR3 protein: CASSLWSGGANEQFF; CDR3 DNA: TGTGCCAGCAGCTTATGGAGTGGGGGGGCCAATGAGCAGTTCTTC
D gene: TRBD1; clone size: once; V gene: TRBV6-7; J gene: TRBJ2-7; CDR3 protein: CASSRDRGQIGYEQYF; CDR3 DNA: TGTGCCAGCAGCCGGGACAGGGGGCAAATCGGGTACGAGCAGTACTTC
D gene: TRBD1; clone size: many; V gene: TRBV28; J gene: TRBJ2-7; CDR3 protein: CASSRGQGYEQYF; CDR3 DNA: TGTGCCAGCAGTCGCGGACAGGGCTACGAGCAGTACTTC
D gene: .; clone size: many; V gene: TRBV3-1; J gene: TRBJ2-1; CDR3 protein: CASSQGPFSAYSYNEQFF; CDR3 DNA: TGTGCCAGCAGCCAAGGACCCTTTAGCGCTTACTCCTACAATGAGCAGTTCTTC
D gene: .; clone size: many; V gene: TRBV30; J gene: TRBJ1-2; CDR3 protein: CAWNPAYTGAGYTF; CDR3 DNA: TGTGCCTGGAATCCAGCCTATACGGGGGCTGGCTACACCTTC
D gene: .; clone size: many; V gene: TRBV27; J gene: TRBJ1-2; CDR3 protein: CASSLKGVYGYTF; CDR3 DNA: TGTGCCAGCAGTTTAAAGGGGGTATATGGCTACACCTTC
D gene: TRBD1; clone size: .; V gene: TRBV19; J gene: TRBJ1-2; CDR3 protein: CASRRDRDSYGYTF; CDR3 DNA: TGTGCCAGTAGGAGGGACAGGGACAGCTATGGCTACACCTTC
D gene: .; clone size: .; V gene: TRBV13; J gene: TRBJ2-7; CDR3 protein: CASSLARDFGQYF; CDR3 DNA: TGCGCCAGCAGCTTGGCCAGGGACTTCGGGCAGTACTTC
D gene: .; clone size: many; V gene: TRBV12-3/TRBV12-4; J gene: TRBJ2-1; CDR3 protein: CASSPTSSYNEQFF; CDR3 DNA: TGTGCCAGCAGTCCCACTAGCTCCTACAATGAGCAGTTCTTC
D gene: .; clone size: .; V gene: TRBV5-1; J gene: TRBJ2-7; CDR3 protein: CASSLEVQVGVGEQYF; CDR3 DNA: TGCGCCAGCAGCTTGGAGGTTCAGGTAGGCGTTGGGGAGCAGTACTTC
D gene: .; clone size: .; V gene: TRBV15; J gene: TRBJ2-5; CDR3 protein: CATSADSLPEETQYF; CDR3 DNA: TGTGCCACCAGCGCAGACAGCTTGCCTGAAGAGACCCAGTACTTC
D gene: .; clone size: many; V gene: TRBV19; J gene: TRBJ1-2; CDR3 protein: CASSINQGDGYTF; CDR3 DNA: TGTGCCAGTAGTATTAATCAGGGCGATGGCTACACCTTC
D gene: TRBD1; clone size: few; V gene: TRBV19; J gene: TRBJ1-5; CDR3 protein: CASSKRQGAQPQHF; CDR3 DNA: TGTGCCAGTAGTAAACGACAGGGGGCTCAGCCCCAGCATTTT
D gene: .; clone size: many; V gene: TRBV20-1; J gene: TRBJ2-3; CDR3 protein: CSAQPLSGLSTDTQYF; CDR3 DNA: TGCAGTGCCCAACCCCTAAGCGGGCTAAGCACAGATACGCAGTATTTT
D gene: .; clone size: .; V gene: TRBV7-3; J gene: TRBJ2-1; CDR3 protein: CASRPDYLYNEQFF; CDR3 DNA: TGTGCCAGCAGACCCGACTACCTTTACAATGAGCAGTTCTTC
D gene: .; clone size: many; V gene: TRBV11-2; J gene: TRBJ1-1; CDR3 protein: CASSRGVMNTEAFF; CDR3 DNA: TGTGCCAGCAGCCGCGGCGTAATGAACACTGAAGCTTTCTTT
D gene: TRBD2; clone size: .; V gene: TRBV20-1; J gene: TRBJ2-1; CDR3 protein: CSARDRLADKYNEQFF; CDR3 DNA: TGCAGTGCTAGAGATCGGCTAGCGGATAAGTACAATGAGCAGTTCTTC
D gene: .; clone size: many; V gene: TRBV6-1; J gene: TRBJ1-5; CDR3 protein: CASQSRAGQPQHF; CDR3 DNA: TGTGCCTCCCAGAGCAGGGCGGGCCAGCCCCAGCATTTT
D gene: TRBD1; clone size: many; V gene: TRBV5-1; J gene: TRBJ2-1; CDR3 protein: CASADRGQGNEQFF; CDR3 DNA: TGCGCCAGCGCGGACAGGGGGCAGGGGAATGAGCAGTTCTTC
D gene: .; clone size: .; V gene: TRBV5-5; J gene: TRBJ1-5; CDR3 protein: CASSLAGGGEQPQHF; CDR3 DNA: TGTGCCAGCAGCTTGGCGGGTGGTGGCGAACAGCCCCAGCATTTT
D gene: TRBD1; clone size: many; V gene: TRBV6-1; J gene: TRBJ2-7; CDR3 protein: CASAERTGSSGEQYF; CDR3 DNA: TGTGCCAGCGCCGAACGGACAGGGAGTTCGGGGGAGCAGTACTTC
D gene: TRBD2; clone size: many; V gene: TRBV20-1; J gene: TRBJ2-1; CDR3 protein: CSARGTSAYNEQFF; CDR3 DNA: TGCAGTGCTAGGGGGACTAGCGCCTACAATGAGCAGTTCTTC
D gene: .; clone size: .; V gene: TRBV6-9; J gene: TRBJ2-3; CDR3 protein: CASSYPRDRTDTQYF; CDR3 DNA: TGTGCCAGCAGTTACCCCCGGGATCGCACAGATACGCAGTATTTT
D gene: .; clone size: many; V gene: TRBV20-1; J gene: TRBJ2-3; CDR3 protein: CSARLTGLPDTQYF; CDR3 DNA: TGCAGTGCTAGGTTGACGGGTCTCCCAGATACGCAGTATTTT
D gene: .; clone size: few; V gene: TRBV25-1; J gene: TRBJ1-1; CDR3 protein: CASSEGPTEAFF; CDR3 DNA: TGTGCCAGCAGCGAAGGGCCCACCGAAGCTTTCTTT
D gene: TRBD1; clone size: few; V gene: TRBV5-1; J gene: TRBJ2-7; CDR3 protein: CASSFGQAAYEQCF; CDR3 DNA: TGCGCCAGCAGCTTCGGACAGGCCGCCTACGAGCAGTGCTTC
D gene: .; clone size: many; V gene: TRBV7-8; J gene: TRBJ2-1; CDR3 protein: CASSRRDFLAFHNEQFF; CDR3 DNA: TGTGCCAGCAGCAGGAGGGACTTTCTAGCGTTCCACAATGAGCAGTTCTTC